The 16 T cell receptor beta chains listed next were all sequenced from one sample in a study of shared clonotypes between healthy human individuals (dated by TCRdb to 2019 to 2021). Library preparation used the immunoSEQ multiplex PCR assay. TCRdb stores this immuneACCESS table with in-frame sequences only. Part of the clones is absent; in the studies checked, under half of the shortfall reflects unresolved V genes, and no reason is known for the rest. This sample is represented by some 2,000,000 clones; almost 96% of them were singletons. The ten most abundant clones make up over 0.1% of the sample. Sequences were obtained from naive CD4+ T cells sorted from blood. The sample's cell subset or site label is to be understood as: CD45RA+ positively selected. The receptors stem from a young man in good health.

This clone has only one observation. CDR3 region: CASSRGVGYGYTF. CDR3 bases: TGTGCCAGCAGCCGTGGGGTGGGTTATGGCTACACCTTC. The chain employs TRBV6-5 and TRBJ1-2; D not certain. CDR1 and CDR2 (germline): MNHEY, SVGAGI. This CDR3 is built from 13 residues. The ends were cut back, 6 bases at V and 5 bases at J, with 13 bases in the middle.

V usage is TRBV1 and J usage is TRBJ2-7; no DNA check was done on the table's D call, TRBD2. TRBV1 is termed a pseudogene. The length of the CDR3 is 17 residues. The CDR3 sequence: CTSSQRLAGVTNNEQYF. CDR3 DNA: TGCACCAGCAGCCAGCGCCTAGCGGGGGTGACTAATAACGAGCAGTACTTC.

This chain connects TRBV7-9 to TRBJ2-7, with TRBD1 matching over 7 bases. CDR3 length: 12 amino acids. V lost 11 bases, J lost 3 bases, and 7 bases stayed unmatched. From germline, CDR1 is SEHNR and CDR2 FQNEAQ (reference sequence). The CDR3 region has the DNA TGTGCCGTCGGACAGGCCGACTACGAGCAGTACTTC. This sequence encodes CAVGQADYEQYF.

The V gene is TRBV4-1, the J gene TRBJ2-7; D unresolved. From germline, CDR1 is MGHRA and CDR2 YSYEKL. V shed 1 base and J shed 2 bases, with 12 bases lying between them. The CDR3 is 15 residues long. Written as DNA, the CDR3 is TGCGCCAGCAGCCAAGTGGCTAGGGCGGCCTACGAGCAGTACTTC. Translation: CASSQVARAAYEQYF.

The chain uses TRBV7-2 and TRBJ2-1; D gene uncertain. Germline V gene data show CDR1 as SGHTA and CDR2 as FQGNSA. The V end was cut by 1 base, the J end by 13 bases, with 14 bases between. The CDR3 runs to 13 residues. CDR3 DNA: TGTGCCAGCAGCTTAGGCCGGACGGTAGAACAGTTCTTC. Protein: CASSLGRTVEQFF.

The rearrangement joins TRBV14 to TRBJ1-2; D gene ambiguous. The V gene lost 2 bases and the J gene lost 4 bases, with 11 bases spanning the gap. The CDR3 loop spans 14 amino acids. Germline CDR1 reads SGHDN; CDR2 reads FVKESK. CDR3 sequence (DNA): TGTGCCAGCAGCCAATTCGTTCGGATCTATGGCTACACCTTC. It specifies CASSQFVRIYGYTF.

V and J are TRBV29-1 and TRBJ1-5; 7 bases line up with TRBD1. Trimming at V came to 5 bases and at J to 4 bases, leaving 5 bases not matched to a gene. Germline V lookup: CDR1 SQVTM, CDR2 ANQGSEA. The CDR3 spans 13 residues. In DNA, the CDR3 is TGCAGCGTTTTACAGGGGAAGAATCAGCCCCAGCATTTT. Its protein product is CSVLQGKNQPQHF.

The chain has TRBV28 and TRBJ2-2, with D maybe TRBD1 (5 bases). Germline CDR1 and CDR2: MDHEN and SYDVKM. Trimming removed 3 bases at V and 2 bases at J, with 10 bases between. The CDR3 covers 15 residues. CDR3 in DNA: TGTGCCAGCAGTTTTGGGGCCTCCAACACCGGGGAGCTGTTTTTT. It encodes CASSFGASNTGELFF. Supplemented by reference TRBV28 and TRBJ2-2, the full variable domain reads DVKVTQSSRYLVKRTGEKVFLECVQDMDHENMFWYRQDPGLGLRLIYFSYDVKMKEKGDIPEGYSVSREKKERFSLILESASTNQTSMYLCASSFGASNTGELFFGEGSRLTVL.

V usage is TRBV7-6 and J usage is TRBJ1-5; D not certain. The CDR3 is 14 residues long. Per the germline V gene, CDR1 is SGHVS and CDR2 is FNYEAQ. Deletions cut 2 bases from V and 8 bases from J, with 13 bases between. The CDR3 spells CASSLWELSEPQHF. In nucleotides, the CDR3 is TGTGCCAGCAGCTTATGGGAGTTGAGCGAGCCCCAGCATTTT.

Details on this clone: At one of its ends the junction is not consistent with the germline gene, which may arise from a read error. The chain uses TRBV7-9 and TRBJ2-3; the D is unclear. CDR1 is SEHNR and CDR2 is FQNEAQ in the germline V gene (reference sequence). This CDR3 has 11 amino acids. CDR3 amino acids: CASSSDGSRNF. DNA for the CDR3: TGTGCCAGCAGCTCGGACGGCTCGAGGAATTTT. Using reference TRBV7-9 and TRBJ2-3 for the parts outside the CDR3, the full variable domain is DTGVSQNPRHKITKRGQNVTFRCDPISEHNRLYWYRQTLGQGPEFLTYFQNEAQLEKSRLLSDRFSAERPKGSFSTLEIQRTEQGDSAMYLCASSSDGSRNFGPGTRLTVL.

In nucleotides, the CDR3 is TGTGCCATCAGTGAGCGTGGTAGCGGGAGAATGAGAGATACGCAGTATTTT. It codes for CAISERGSGRMRDTQYF. The J gene is TRBJ2-3, the V gene TRBV10-3; TRBD2 agrees at 9 bases. The germline V gene encodes CDR1 ENHRY and CDR2 SYGVKD. CDR3 length: 17 amino acids. V lost 2 bases, J lost 5 bases, and 11 bases stayed unmatched.

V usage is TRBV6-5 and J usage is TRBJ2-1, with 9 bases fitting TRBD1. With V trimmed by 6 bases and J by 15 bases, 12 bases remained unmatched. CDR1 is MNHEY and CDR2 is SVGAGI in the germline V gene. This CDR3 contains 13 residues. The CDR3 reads CASRGQGSPRAFF. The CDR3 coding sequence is TGTGCCAGCAGGGGACAGGGCAGTCCCAGGGCGTTCTTC.

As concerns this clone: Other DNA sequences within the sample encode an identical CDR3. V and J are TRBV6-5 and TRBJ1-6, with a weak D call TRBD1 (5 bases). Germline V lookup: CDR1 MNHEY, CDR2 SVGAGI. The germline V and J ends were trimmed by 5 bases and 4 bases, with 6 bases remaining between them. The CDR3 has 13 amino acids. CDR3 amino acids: CASSRQYNSPLHF. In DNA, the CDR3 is TGTGCCAGCAGTAGACAGTATAATTCACCCCTCCACTTT.

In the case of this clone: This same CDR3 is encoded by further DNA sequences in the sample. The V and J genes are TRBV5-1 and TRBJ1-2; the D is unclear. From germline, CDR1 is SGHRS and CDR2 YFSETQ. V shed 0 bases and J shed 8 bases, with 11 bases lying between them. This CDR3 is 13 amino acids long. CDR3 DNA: TGCGCCAGCAGCTTGGAAGGGAGTGGAGGCTACACCTTC. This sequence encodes CASSLEGSGGYTF.

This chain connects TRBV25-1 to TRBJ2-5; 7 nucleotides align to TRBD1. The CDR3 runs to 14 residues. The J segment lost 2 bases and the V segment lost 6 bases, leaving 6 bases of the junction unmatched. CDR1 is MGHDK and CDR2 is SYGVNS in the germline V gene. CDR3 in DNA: TGTGCCAGCAGCTATCGGGACAGACAAGAGACCCAGTACTTC. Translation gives CASSYRDRQETQYF.

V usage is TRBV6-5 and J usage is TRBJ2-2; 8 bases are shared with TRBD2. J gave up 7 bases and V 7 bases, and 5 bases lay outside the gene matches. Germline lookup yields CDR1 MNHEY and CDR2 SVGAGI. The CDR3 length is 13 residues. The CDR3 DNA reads TGTGCCAGCACCTTGCGGGAGGTCGGGGAGCTGTTTTTT. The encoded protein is CASTLREVGELFF.